These T cell receptor beta chains were read from a single sample in a study of blood T cell repertoires in COVID-19. Generated by immunoSEQ multiplex PCR, the TCRdb table keeps only in-frame clones and is missing some. Here the sample spans roughly 350,000 clones, over 75% being singletons. The sequenced material came from peripheral blood. Receptors originate from a woman aged 45-59 years with active or convalescent COVID-19. The CDR3 runs from the conserved cysteine through the conserved F or W. The order of the fields is clone size, V gene, J gene, D gene, CDR3 DNA, CDR3 protein. The D gene is left open where the match is weak. Clone size appears in some rows only: once, few, many, or a class for an expanded clone.

.,TRBV7-6,TRBJ2-1,TRBD1,TGTGCCAGCAGCCACCGCCCCGTGACAGGGGGGTCGAATGAGCAGTTCTTC,CASSHRPVTGGSNEQFF
.,TRBV5-1,TRBJ1-1,TRBD1,TGCGCCAGCAGCTTGGATACAGGGGGCACTGAAGCTTTCTTT,CASSLDTGGTEAFF
.,TRBV10-3,TRBJ2-7,TRBD2,TGTGCCATCAGTGAGTCTTTTGTGGGGGGGTCCGAGCAGTACTTC,CAISESFVGGSEQYF
.,TRBV5-1,TRBJ1-6,.,TGCGCCAGCAGCTCCCAGGGCTATGACTCACCCCTCCACTTT,CASSSQGYDSPLHF
.,TRBV2,TRBJ1-1,TRBD1,TGTGCCAGCAGAAGGGGGCTGAACACTGAAGCTTTCTTT,CASRRGLNTEAFF
.,TRBV6-6,TRBJ1-2,TRBD1,TGTGCCAGCAGTTATGACAGGGGGCGGGACTATGGCTACACCTTC,CASSYDRGRDYGYTF
.,TRBV30,TRBJ1-1,.,TGTGCCTGGAGGGAACAGGGGAACACTGAAGCTTTCTTT,CAWREQGNTEAFF
.,TRBV15,TRBJ1-1,TRBD1,TGTGCCACCAGCAGAGTCTTAGGACAGGGAGAGAACACTGAAGCTTTCTTT,CATSRVLGQGENTEAFF
.,TRBV3-1/TRBV3-2,TRBJ1-2,.,TGTGCCAGCAGCCAACGTGGAGGGGTCGACTATGGCTACACCTTC,CASSQRGGVDYGYTF
.,TRBV4-1,TRBJ2-7,.,TGCGCCAGCAGCCTGCATATTTTGGGGCGCGAGCAGTACTTC,CASSLHILGREQYF
.,TRBV18,TRBJ2-7,TRBD1,TGTGCCAGCTCAACTATGACAGGGGCGTCCTACGAGCAGTACTTC,CASSTMTGASYEQYF
.,TRBV19,TRBJ1-1,.,TGTGCCACTAAATACCAGGGGAACACTGAAGCTTTCTTT,CATKYQGNTEAFF
once,TRBV13,TRBJ1-4,TRBD1,TGTGCCAGCAGCTTGACAGGGGAAAAACTGTTTTTT,CASSLTGEKLFF
.,TRBV5-1,TRBJ1-6,.,TGCGCCAGCAGCTTGGCCCGGGAGTCACCCCTCCACTTT,CASSLARESPLHF
.,TRBV5-4,TRBJ1-2,TRBD1,TGTGCCTACAGGGGGGCAGCTAACTATGGCTACACCTTC,CAYRGAANYGYTF
.,TRBV24-1,TRBJ2-3,TRBD1,TGTGCCACCAGTATAGGGGGCCAAGTAGATACGCAGTATTTT,CATSIGGQVDTQYF
.,TRBV18,TRBJ1-2,TRBD1,TGTGCCAGCTCTCGACAGGGGGGACAAATTAACTATGGCTACACCTTC,CASSRQGGQINYGYTF
.,TRBV4-1,TRBJ2-3,.,TGCGCCAGCAGCCAACAATCCCAGAACACAGATACGCAGTATTTT,CASSQQSQNTDTQYF
.,TRBV5-1,TRBJ2-3,TRBD1,TGCGCCAGCAGCTCCGGACAGGGCACAGATACGCAGTATTTT,CASSSGQGTDTQYF
.,TRBV9,TRBJ2-1,TRBD2,TGTGCCAGCAGCAGAGCAATAGCGGGGGGAACCAATGAGCAGTTCTTC,CASSRAIAGGTNEQFF
.,TRBV30,TRBJ2-2,TRBD1,TGTGCCTGGAATATGGGACAGGGAGACACCGGGGAGCTGTTTTTT,CAWNMGQGDTGELFF
.,TRBV13,TRBJ2-5,.,TGTGCCAGCAGCTTAGAGGGCGGGCGAGAGACCCAGTACTTC,CASSLEGGRETQYF
.,TRBV5-1,TRBJ1-2,.,TGCGCCAGCAGCCCCAGAGGCGGGGTGGGCTATGGCTACACCTTC,CASSPRGGVGYGYTF
once,TRBV10-3,TRBJ1-1,TRBD1,TGTGCCATCAGTGAGTCGGGACAGGGGAGTTCTGAAGCTTTCTTT,CAISESGQGSSEAFF
.,TRBV27,TRBJ2-1,.,TGTGCCAGCAGCTCTAGGGGGTCTGCCTCCTACAATGAGCAGTTCTTC,CASSSRGSASYNEQFF
.,TRBV7-9,TRBJ2-2,.,TGTGCCAGCAGCTTAGGACAGGGAGGCATCACCGGGGAGCTGTTTTTT,CASSLGQGGITGELFF
.,TRBV7-2,TRBJ1-5,.,TGTGCCAGCAGCTTAGGGTTGGCGGTACAGCCCCAGCATTTT,CASSLGLAVQPQHF
.,TRBV30,TRBJ1-1,TRBD1,TGTGCCTGGAGTGTAGGGACAGGGCACATGAACACTGAAGCTTTCTTT,CAWSVGTGHMNTEAFF
.,TRBV9,TRBJ2-7,TRBD2,TGTGCCAGCAGCGTAGGAAACGGGAGGAGGAACGAGCAGTACTTC,CASSVGNGRRNEQYF
.,TRBV5-1,TRBJ2-1,TRBD1,TGCGCCAGCAGCTTGTGGACAGGGTATGAGCAGTTCTTC,CASSLWTGYEQFF
.,TRBV30,TRBJ1-1,.,TGTGCCTGGAATAAGGGGCCCACTGAAGCTTTCTTT,CAWNKGPTEAFF
once,TRBV5-5,TRBJ1-2,.,TGTGCCAGCAGCGTTACCATGGGGGCCCCTAACTATGGCTACACCTTC,CASSVTMGAPNYGYTF
.,TRBV19,TRBJ2-2,.,TGTGCCAGTACCACGGACTGGCTCGGGGAGCTGTTTTTT,CASTTDWLGELFF
.,TRBV29-1,TRBJ2-1,.,TGCAGCGTTGTGGCTGGAGGGGCCTACAATGAGCAGTTCTTC,CSVVAGGAYNEQFF
once,TRBV5-4,TRBJ2-7,TRBD1,TGTGCCAGCAGCTTGGCAGGGGGAAACTCCCACGAGCAGTACTTC,CASSLAGGNSHEQYF
.,TRBV14,TRBJ2-7,.,TGTGCCAGCAGCCAAGCCCCCGGGAAGCAGTACTTC,CASSQAPGKQYF
.,TRBV13,TRBJ2-2,TRBD1,TGTGCCAGCAGCCTCGGACAGGGGTGGACCGGGGAGCTGTTTTTT,CASSLGQGWTGELFF
once,TRBV6-4,TRBJ2-1,TRBD2,TGTGCCAGCAGTGACTCGGGACTAGCGGGAGTGGCTGAGCAGTTCTTC,CASSDSGLAGVAEQFF
once,TRBV6-5,TRBJ1-3,.,TGTGCCACGCATAGTTCTGGAAACACCATATATTTT,CATHSSGNTIYF
few,TRBV6-2/TRBV6-3,TRBJ2-2,.,TGTGCCAGCAGTTACAGATTGGGGCTAGCGACGAACACCGGGGAGCTGTTTTTT,CASSYRLGLATNTGELFF
.,TRBV10-3,TRBJ2-3,TRBD2,TGTGCCATCAGTGATCTAGCGGGGGGGCCGCAACCTTATACGCAGTATTTT,CAISDLAGGPQPYTQYF
.,TRBV5-1,TRBJ2-7,TRBD1,TGCGCCAGCAGCTTGCCGGAGGACAGGCTCTCCTACGAGCAGTACTTC,CASSLPEDRLSYEQYF
.,TRBV4-3,TRBJ1-2,.,TGCGCCAGCAGCCAAGATCGGAGAGAATCACCCTATGGCTACACCTTC,CASSQDRRESPYGYTF
few,TRBV18,TRBJ1-4,.,TGTGCCAGCTCACCACAGGGACTGCAGAATGAAAAACTGTTTTTT,CASSPQGLQNEKLFF
.,TRBV25-1,TRBJ1-3,.,TGTGCCAGCAGTCGTGAGGCTGGAAACACCATATATTTT,CASSREAGNTIYF